The next 7 T cell receptor beta chains were all read from a single sample in a study of T cell responses to AZD1222 COVID-19 vaccine (dated by TCRdb to the early 2020s). This specimen's time point label, interpreted: baseline before first vaccination. Library method: the immunoSEQ multiplex PCR assay. TCRdb mirrors the immuneACCESS table, restricted to in-frame sequences. Some clones are absent from its copies; in checked studies, under half trace to an unresolved V gene, and the reason for the others is unknown. The sample yields about 180,000 clones; 80% to 90% were counted once. Approximately 8% of the sample goes to the ten largest clones. The starting material was peripheral blood, obtained on day 0 of AZD1222 vaccination. These receptors were taken from an adult in good health.

This clone was seen just once. This chain uses TRBV5-4 with TRBJ2-7; 7 nucleotides agree with TRBD1. CDR3 length: 14 amino acids. With V trimmed by 3 bases and J by 3 bases, 6 bases remained unmatched. The germline V gene encodes CDR1 SGHNT and CDR2 YYREEE (reference sequence). The CDR3 loop is CASSSGTEIYEQYF. CDR3 nucleotide sequence: TGTGCCAGCAGCTCCGGGACAGAGATCTACGAGCAGTACTTC.

This clone is a singleton in its sample. The DNA for the CDR3 is TGTGCCAGCAGCCCAGAGCCTAGCGGGGGGGTCGATGAGCAGTTCTTC. Translated, it gives CASSPEPSGGVDEQFF. This chain links TRBV7-3 with TRBJ2-1; 12 nucleotides agree with TRBD2. V lost 5 bases, J lost 8 bases, and 10 bases stayed unmatched. The CDR3 is 16 amino acids. Looked up from germline, CDR1 is SGHTA and CDR2 is FQGTGA.

This clone appeared once. This chain links TRBV9 with TRBJ1-3; D not certain. The CDR3 covers 15 residues. Trimming took 0 bases from V and 1 from J, leaving 8 bases between them. In germline, CDR1 is SGDLS, CDR2 YYNGEE. CDR3 sequence reads: CASSVEEGSGNTIYF. In DNA, the CDR3 is TGTGCCAGCAGCGTAGAGGAGGGTTCTGGAAACACCATATATTTT.

This sequence joins TRBV5-1 and TRBJ2-3; 10 bases are a match to TRBD2. Germline CDR1 reads SGHRS; CDR2 reads YFSETQ. The J segment lost 2 bases and the V segment lost 7 bases, leaving 10 bases of the junction unmatched. CDR3 length: 16 residues. CDR3 sequence reads: CASGPSGGALTDTQYF. The CDR3 coding sequence is TGCGCCAGCGGACCGAGCGGGGGGGCCCTCACAGATACGCAGTATTTT.

The chain has TRBV25-1 and TRBJ2-2, with TRBD1 matching over 9 bases. CDR3 length: 15 residues. Unmatched junction bases numbered 9, after V lost 7 bases and J lost 6 bases. The germline V gene encodes CDR1 MGHDK and CDR2 SYGVNS. The CDR3 reads CASTPGTGQAGELFF. The CDR3 DNA follows: TGTGCCAGCACCCCTGGGACAGGGCAGGCCGGGGAGCTGTTTTTT.

V and J are TRBV3-1 (or the pseudogene TRBV3-2) and TRBJ2-5; the match to TRBD2 covers 9 bases. This CDR3 is built from 15 residues. The ends lost 8 bases at V and 0 bases at J; junction bases unmatched: 7. Germline V gene lookup returns CDR1 LGHDT and CDR2 YNNKEL (reference sequence). Here the CDR3 reads CASFTVAGDQETQYF. In nucleotides, the CDR3 is TGTGCCAGCTTTACGGTAGCGGGGGACCAAGAGACCCAGTACTTC.

By sample share, this clone is medium-sized. The chain carries TRBV6-4 and TRBJ2-3; 10 bases are shared with TRBD2. With 2 bases clipped from V and 4 bases from J, the junction kept 3 bases outside the gene matches. Germline CDR1 and CDR2: MRHNA and SNTAGT. The CDR3 is made up of 15 amino acids. The CDR3, as DNA: TGTGCCAGCAGTGACAGCGGGGGGGCATCAGATACGCAGTATTTT. Protein product: CASSDSGGASDTQYF.